Described below is a single T cell receptor (beta chain) sequence and its context. Antigen: not known. The data were obtained in a study of CD8 T cells in Susac syndrome. About the study: Each patient with Susac syndrome, at the time of blood draw, was therapy-naive, on corticosteroids, or on intravenous immunoglobulin alone.

Study outcomes and limitations: The study recognized that its TCR sequencing and HLA analysis covered a relatively small number of individuals.

An amount of RNA that ranged from about 0.45 to 1 ug was reverse transcribed with random hexamers. TCRdb redid the calling of the immunoSEQ multiplex PCR reads with MiXCR, one entry per CDR3 protein. Of about 180,000 distinct CDR3 sequences listed, around 94% are singletons. High-throughput TCR beta sequencing covered peripheral CD8+ and CD4+ T cells. Negative isolation was used for CD8+ and CD4+ T cells and FACS enrichment for TEMRA cells. The germline CDR1 and CDR2 sequences are SGDLS and YYNGEE. Trimming took 0 bases from V and 2 from J, leaving 8 bases between them. The CDR3 runs 14 residues. Material for sequencing was CD4+ T cells from PBMCs. The sequence was collected from a human donor with Susac syndrome. The chain combines TRBV9 with TRBJ1-1; maybe TRBD1 (5 bases). CDR3 amino acids: CASSVGQGNTEAFF. In DNA, the CDR3 is TGTGCCAGCAGCGTAGGGCAGGGAAACACTGAAGCTTTCTTT.